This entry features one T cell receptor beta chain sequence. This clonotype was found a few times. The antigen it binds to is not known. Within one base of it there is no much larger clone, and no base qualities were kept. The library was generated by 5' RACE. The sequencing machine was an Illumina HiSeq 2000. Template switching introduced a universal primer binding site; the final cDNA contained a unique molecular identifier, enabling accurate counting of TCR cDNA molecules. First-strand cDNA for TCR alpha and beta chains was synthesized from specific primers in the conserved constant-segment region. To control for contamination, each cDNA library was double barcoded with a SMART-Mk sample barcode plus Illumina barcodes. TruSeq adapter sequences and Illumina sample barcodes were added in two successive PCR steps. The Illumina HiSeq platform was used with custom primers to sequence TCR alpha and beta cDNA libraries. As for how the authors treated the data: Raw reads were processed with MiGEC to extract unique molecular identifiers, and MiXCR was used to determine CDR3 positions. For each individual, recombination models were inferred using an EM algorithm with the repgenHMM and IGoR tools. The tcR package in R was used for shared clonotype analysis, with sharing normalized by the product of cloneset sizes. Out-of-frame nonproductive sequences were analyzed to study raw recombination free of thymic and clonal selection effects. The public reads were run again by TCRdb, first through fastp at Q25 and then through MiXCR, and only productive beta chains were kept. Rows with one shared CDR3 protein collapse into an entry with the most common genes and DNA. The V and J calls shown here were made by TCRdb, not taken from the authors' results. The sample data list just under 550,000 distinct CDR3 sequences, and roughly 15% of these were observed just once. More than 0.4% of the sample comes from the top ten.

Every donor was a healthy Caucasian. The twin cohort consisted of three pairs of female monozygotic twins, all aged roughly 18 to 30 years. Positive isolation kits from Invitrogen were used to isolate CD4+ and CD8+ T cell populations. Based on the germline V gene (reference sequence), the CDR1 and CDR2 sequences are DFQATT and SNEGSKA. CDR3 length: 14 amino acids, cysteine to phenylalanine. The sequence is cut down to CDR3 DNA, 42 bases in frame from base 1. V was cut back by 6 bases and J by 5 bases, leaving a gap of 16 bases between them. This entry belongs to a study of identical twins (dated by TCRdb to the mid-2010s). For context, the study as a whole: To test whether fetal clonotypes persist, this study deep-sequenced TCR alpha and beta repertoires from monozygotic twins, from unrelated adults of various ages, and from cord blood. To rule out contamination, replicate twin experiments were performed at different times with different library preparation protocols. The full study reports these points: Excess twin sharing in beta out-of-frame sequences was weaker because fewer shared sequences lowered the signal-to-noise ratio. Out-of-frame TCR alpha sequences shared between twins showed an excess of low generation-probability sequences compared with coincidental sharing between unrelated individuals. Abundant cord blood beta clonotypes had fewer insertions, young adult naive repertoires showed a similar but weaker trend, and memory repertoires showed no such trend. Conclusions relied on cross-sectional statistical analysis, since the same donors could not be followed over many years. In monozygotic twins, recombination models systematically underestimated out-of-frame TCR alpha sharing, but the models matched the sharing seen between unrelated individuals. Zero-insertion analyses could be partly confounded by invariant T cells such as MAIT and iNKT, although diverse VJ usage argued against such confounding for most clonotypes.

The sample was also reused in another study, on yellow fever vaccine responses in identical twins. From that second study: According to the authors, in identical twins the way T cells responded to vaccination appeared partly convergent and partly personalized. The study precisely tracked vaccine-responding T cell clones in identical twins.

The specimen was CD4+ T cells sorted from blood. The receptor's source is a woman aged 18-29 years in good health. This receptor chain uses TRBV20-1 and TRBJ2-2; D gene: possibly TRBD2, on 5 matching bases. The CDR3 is CSAPAWSGTGELFF. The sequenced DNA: TGCAGTGCCCCCGCCTGGTCGGGGACCGGGGAGCTGTTTTTT.